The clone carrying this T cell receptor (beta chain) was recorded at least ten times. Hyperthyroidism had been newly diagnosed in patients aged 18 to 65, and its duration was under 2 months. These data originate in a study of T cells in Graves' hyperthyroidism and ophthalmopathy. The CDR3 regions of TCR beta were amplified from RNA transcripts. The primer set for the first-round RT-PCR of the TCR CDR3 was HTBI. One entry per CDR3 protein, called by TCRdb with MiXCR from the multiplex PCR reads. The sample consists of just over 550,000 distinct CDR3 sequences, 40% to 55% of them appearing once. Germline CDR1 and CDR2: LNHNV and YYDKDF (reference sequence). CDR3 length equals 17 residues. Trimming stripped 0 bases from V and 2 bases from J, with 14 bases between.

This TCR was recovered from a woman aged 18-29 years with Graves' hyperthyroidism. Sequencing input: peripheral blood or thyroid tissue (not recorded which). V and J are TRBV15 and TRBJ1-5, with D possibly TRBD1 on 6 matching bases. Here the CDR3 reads CATSRDHGGLGNQPQHF. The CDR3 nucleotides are TGTGCCACCAGCAGAGATCACGGGGGCTTGGGCAATCAGCCCCAGCATTTT.